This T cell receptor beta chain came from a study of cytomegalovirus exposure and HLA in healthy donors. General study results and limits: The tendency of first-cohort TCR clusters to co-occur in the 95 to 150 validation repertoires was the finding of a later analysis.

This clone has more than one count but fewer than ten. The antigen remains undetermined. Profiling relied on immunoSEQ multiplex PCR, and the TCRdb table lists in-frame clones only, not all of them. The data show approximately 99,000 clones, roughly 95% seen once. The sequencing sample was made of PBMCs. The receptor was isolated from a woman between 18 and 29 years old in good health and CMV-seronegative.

The CDR3 coding sequence is TGTGCCAGCAGCCAAGCCCCTCTAGGGGCGGAGACCCAGTACTTC. It codes for CASSQAPLGAETQYF. The chain is built from TRBV4-2 and TRBJ2-5; D is perhaps TRBD1 (5 bases). CDR1 and CDR2 (germline): LGHNA, YNFKEQ. V lost 1 base, J lost 5 bases, and 14 bases lay in between. The CDR3 contains 15 residues.